This entry lists 14 T cell receptor beta chains sequenced from one sample in a study of T cell responses to AZD1222 COVID-19 vaccine. The table came from immunoSEQ multiplex PCR; TCRdb's copy has only in-frame clones and leaves some out. The sample holds over 130,000 clones. Material for sequencing was peripheral blood. The receptors originated from an adult in good health.

The chain recombines TRBV19 with TRBJ2-1; 8 nucleotides agree with TRBD2. V lost 1 base to trimming and J lost 1 base; unmatched junction nucleotides: 6. Germline CDR1 LNHDA, CDR2 SQIVND (reference sequence). The CDR3 has 17 amino acids. The CDR3 loop is CASSIVAGGISYNEQFF. CDR3 DNA: TGTGCCAGTAGTATAGTTGCGGGGGGAATTTCCTACAATGAGCAGTTCTTC.

V gene TRBV29-1 combines with J gene TRBJ1-2, with D possibly matching TRBD1 (6 bases). CDR1 and CDR2 from the germline V gene are SQVTM and ANQGSEA. The CDR3 runs 16 residues. V lost 2 bases to trimming and J lost 1 base, with 17 bases between them. The CDR3 here is CSVEPQGNAVNYGYTF. The DNA of the CDR3 is TGCAGCGTTGAACCCCAGGGGAACGCGGTTAACTATGGCTACACCTTC.

V and J are TRBV5-1 and TRBJ1-1, with D possibly being TRBD1 (5 bases). The CDR3 runs to 14 residues. Germline CDR1 reads SGHRS; CDR2 reads YFSETQ. Deletions cut 0 bases from V and 4 bases from J, with 10 bases between. The CDR3 spells CASSLEGWSTEAFF. The DNA for the CDR3 is TGCGCCAGCAGCTTGGAGGGGTGGAGCACTGAAGCTTTCTTT. Together with reference TRBV5-1 and TRBJ1-1, the CDR3 gives the full variable domain: KAGVTQTPRYLIKTRGQQVTLSCSPISGHRSVSWYQQTPGQGLQFLFEYFSETQRNKGNFPGRFSGRQFSNSRSEMNVSTLELGDSALYLCASSLEGWSTEAFFGQGTRLTVV.

The CDR3 DNA is TGTGCCAGCAGCGCAGAAACGAACACTGAAGCTTTCTTT. It is translated as CASSAETNTEAFF. The V and J genes are TRBV9 and TRBJ1-1; D remains unclear. The V end lost 3 bases, the J end lost 1 base, and 7 bases lay between the germline ends. Germline CDR1 and CDR2: SGDLS and YYNGEE. This CDR3 is 13 amino acids long.

The gene calls are TRBV7-2 and TRBJ1-5; D gene ambiguous. Trimming took 0 bases from V and 6 from J, leaving 6 bases between them. Looked up from germline, CDR1 is SGHTA and CDR2 is FQGNSA. This CDR3 has 13 amino acids. CDR3 loop: CASSLALGQPQHF. The DNA of the CDR3 is TGTGCCAGCAGCTTAGCGTTGGGTCAGCCCCAGCATTTT.

The rearrangement joins TRBV6-5 to TRBJ1-1, with D unclear. CDR1 and CDR2 (germline): MNHEY, SVGAGI. This CDR3 contains 14 residues. V lost 6 bases and J lost 1, with 12 bases in between. CDR3 region: CASRRPAGNTEAFF. DNA for the CDR3: TGTGCCAGCAGAAGACCGGCAGGGAACACTGAAGCTTTCTTT.

For this clone: The germline gene is not matched at one end of the junction; a read error may be the cause. The CDR3 protein is CNCSGGYNYGYTF. The CDR3 DNA is TGCAATTGCTCGGGCGGGTATAACTATGGCTACACCTTC. The genes are TRBV7-2 and TRBJ1-2, with D unclear. CDR3 length equals 13 residues. Germline V gene lookup returns CDR1 SGHTA and CDR2 FQGNSA.

This chain uses TRBV28 with TRBJ2-3; 8 positions agree with TRBD2. This CDR3 is built from 16 residues. V trimming: 5 bases; J trimming: 4 bases; junction bases outside the gene matches: 11. The germline V gene encodes CDR1 MDHEN and CDR2 SYDVKM. CDR3 sequence: CASSPPGGGMPDTQYF. The CDR3 nucleotides are TGTGCCAGCAGTCCTCCCGGGGGGGGAATGCCAGATACGCAGTATTTT.

The chain links TRBV14 to TRBJ1-2; D not certain. Between the trimmed V and J ends, which lost 4 bases and 4 bases, there was a span of 13 bases. In germline, CDR1 is SGHDN, CDR2 FVKESK. The CDR3 covers 14 residues. CDR3 sequence (DNA): TGTGCCAGCAGCCGCTCGGCTGCGGGCTATGGCTACACCTTC. It encodes CASSRSAAGYGYTF.

The chain joins TRBV2 to TRBJ2-7; tentatively, D is TRBD2 (6 bases). CDR3 length: 14 amino acids. Germline lookup yields CDR1 SNHLY and CDR2 FYNNEI. Trimming took 4 bases from V and 1 from J, leaving 11 bases between them. CDR3 amino acids: CASSVEGSSYEQYF. DNA for the CDR3: TGTGCCAGCAGTGTGGAGGGGTCTTCCTACGAGCAGTACTTC.

The rearrangement joins TRBV15 to TRBJ1-4; 7 bases are shared with TRBD1. The CDR3 spans 17 residues. V lost 0 bases and J lost 6; bases outside the gene matches: 10. The germline V gene has CDR1 LNHNV and CDR2 YYDKDF (reference sequence). The CDR3 nucleotides read TGTGCCACCAGCAGAGATCTGGGGACAGTGATTGATGAAAAACTGTTTTTT. Its translation is CATSRDLGTVIDEKLFF.

This chain links TRBV4-2 with TRBJ1-5; 7 bases line up with TRBD1. Germline CDR1 is LGHNA and CDR2 is YNFKEQ. CDR3 length: 14 amino acids. The V and J ends lost 3 bases and 5 bases, in that order; junction bases with no gene match: 4. CDR3 in DNA: TGTGCCAGCAGCCAGCTAACAGGGGATCAGCCCCAGCATTTT. Protein: CASSQLTGDQPQHF.

J is TRBJ2-5 and V is TRBV19; 9 positions agree with TRBD2. V lost 7 bases, J lost 5 bases, and 5 bases stayed unmatched. This CDR3 has 13 amino acids. CDR1 and CDR2 from the germline V gene are LNHDA and SQIVND (reference sequence). CDR3 DNA: TGTGCCAGTACTTGGGCGGGAGGGGAGACCCAGTACTTC. Translated, it gives CASTWAGGETQYF. Drawing the rest from reference TRBV19 and TRBJ2-5, the complete variable domain is DGGITQSPKYLFRKEGQNVTLSCEQNLNHDAMYWYRQDPGQGLRLIYYSQIVNDFQKGDIAEGYSVSREKKESFPLTVTSAQKNPTAFYLCASTWAGGETQYFGPGTRLLVL.

The chain couples TRBV28 to TRBJ1-4, with a weak D call TRBD1 (5 bases). Trimming took 5 bases from V and 0 from J, leaving 22 bases between them. There are 19 residues in the CDR3. The germline gives CDR1 MDHEN, CDR2 SYDVKM. The CDR3 reads CASSPRLSGIWATNEKLFF. In DNA form, the CDR3 reads TGTGCCAGCAGTCCCCGGTTGTCAGGGATCTGGGCAACTAATGAAAAACTGTTTTTT. Filled out from reference TRBV28 and TRBJ1-4, the complete variable domain reads DVKVTQSSRYLVKRTGEKVFLECVQDMDHENMFWYRQDPGLGLRLIYFSYDVKMKEKGDIPEGYSVSREKKERFSLILESASTNQTSMYLCASSPRLSGIWATNEKLFFGSGTQLSVL.